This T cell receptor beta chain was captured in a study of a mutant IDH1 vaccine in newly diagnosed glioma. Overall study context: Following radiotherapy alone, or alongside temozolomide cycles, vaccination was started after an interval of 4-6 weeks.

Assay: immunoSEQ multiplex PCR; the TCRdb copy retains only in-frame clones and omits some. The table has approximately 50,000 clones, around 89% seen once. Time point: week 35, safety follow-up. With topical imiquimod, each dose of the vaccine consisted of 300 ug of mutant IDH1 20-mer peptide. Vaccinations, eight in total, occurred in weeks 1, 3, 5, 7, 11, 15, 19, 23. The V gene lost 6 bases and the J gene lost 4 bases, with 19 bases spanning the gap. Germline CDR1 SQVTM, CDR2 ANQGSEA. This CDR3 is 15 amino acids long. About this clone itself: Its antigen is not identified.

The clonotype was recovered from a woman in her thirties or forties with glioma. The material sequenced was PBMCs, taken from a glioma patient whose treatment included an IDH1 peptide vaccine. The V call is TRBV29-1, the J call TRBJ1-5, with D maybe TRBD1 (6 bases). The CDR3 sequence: CSVAAGTFGNQPQHF. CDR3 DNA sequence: TGCAGCGTAGCCGCCGGGACATTCGGGAATCAGCCCCAGCATTTT.